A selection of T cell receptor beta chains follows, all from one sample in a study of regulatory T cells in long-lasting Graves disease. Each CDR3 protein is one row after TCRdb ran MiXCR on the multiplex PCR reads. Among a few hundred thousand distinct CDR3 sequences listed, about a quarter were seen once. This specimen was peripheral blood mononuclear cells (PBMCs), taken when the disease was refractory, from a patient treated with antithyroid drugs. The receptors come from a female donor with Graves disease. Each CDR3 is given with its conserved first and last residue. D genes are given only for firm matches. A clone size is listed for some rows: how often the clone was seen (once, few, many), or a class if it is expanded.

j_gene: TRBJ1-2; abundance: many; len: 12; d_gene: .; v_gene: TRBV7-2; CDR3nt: TGTGCCAGCTCAGGGTCTCCCTATGGCTACACCTTC; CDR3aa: CASSGSPYGYTF
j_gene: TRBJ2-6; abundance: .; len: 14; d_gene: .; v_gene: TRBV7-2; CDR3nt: TGTGCCAGCACCTACGACTCTGGGGCCAACGTCCTGACTTTC; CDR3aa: CASTYDSGANVLTF
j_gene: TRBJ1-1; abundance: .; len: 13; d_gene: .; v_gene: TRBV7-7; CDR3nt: TGTGCCAGCAGCAAACAGGAGTACACTGAAGCTTTCTTT; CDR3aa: CASSKQEYTEAFF
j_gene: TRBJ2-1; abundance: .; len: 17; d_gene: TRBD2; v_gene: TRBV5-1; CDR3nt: TGCGCCAGCAGCGCGCTAGCGGGAGCTTCTATCTACAATGAGCAGTTCTTC; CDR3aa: CASSALAGASIYNEQFF
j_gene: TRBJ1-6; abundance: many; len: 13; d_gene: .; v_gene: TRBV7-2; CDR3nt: TGTGCCAGCAGCTTAGATGGGGGAACACCCCTCCACTTT; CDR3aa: CASSLDGGTPLHF
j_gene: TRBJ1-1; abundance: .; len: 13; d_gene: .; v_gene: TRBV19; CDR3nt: TGTGCCAGTAGTATCACAGGGAACACTGAAGCTTTCTTT; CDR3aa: CASSITGNTEAFF
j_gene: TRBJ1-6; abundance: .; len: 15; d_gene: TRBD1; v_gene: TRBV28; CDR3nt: TGTGCCAGCACCCAGAGGGGGACAGGGGAATCACCCCTCCACTTT; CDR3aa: CASTQRGTGESPLHF
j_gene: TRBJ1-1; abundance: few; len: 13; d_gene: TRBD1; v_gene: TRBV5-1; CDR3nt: TGCGCCAGCAGCCACCCGGACAGGGGGTCGGCTTTCTTT; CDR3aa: CASSHPDRGSAFF
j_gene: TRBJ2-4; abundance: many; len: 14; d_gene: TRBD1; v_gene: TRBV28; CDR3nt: TGTGCCAGCAGAAGACAGGGGGCCGGGAACATTCAGTACTTC; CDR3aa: CASRRQGAGNIQYF
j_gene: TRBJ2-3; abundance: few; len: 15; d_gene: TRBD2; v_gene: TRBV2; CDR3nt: TGTGCCAGCAGTGGACTAGCGGGAGGAGCGGATACGCAGTATTTT; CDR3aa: CASSGLAGGADTQYF
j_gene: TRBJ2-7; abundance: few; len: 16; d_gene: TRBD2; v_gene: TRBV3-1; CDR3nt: TGTGCCAGCAGCCTCCTCGGACTAGCGGGAACCTACGAGCAGTACTTC; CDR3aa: CASSLLGLAGTYEQYF
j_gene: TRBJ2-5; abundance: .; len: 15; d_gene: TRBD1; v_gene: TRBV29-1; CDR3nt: TGCAGCGTTGAGGTCCCCGGGACAGATGAAGAGACCCAGTACTTC; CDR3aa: CSVEVPGTDEETQYF
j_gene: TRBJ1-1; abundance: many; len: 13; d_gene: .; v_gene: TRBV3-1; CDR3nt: TGTGCCAGCAGCCCCTCGGGACGGAATGAAGCTTTCTTT; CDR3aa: CASSPSGRNEAFF
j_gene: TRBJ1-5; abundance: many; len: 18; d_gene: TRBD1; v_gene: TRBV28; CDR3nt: TGTGCCAGCAGTTTACGGGAACAGGGGTATAGCGGTAATCAGCCCCAGCATTTT; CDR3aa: CASSLREQGYSGNQPQHF
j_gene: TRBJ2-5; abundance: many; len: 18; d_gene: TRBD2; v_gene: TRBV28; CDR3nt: TGTGCCAGCAGCCTCGAGACTAGCGGGAGGGGGATAGAAGAGACCCAGTACTTC; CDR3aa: CASSLETSGRGIEETQYF
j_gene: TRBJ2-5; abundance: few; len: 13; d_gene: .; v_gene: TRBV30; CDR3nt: TGTGCCTGGATGTGGGGGGCCCAAGAGACCCAGTACTTC; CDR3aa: CAWMWGAQETQYF
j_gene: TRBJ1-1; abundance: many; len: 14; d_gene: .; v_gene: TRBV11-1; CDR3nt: TGTGCCAGCAGCTCCTCAGGCGAAGTCACTGAAGCTTTCTTT; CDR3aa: CASSSSGEVTEAFF
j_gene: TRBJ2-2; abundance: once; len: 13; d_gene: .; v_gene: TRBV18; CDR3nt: TGTGCCAGCTCACGTCCGCCGGGCGGGGAGCTGTTTTTT; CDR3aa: CASSRPPGGELFF
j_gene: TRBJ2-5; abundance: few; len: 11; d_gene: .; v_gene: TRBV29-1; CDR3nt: TGCAGCGTTCTACGAAGTGCGACCCAGTACTTC; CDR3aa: CSVLRSATQYF
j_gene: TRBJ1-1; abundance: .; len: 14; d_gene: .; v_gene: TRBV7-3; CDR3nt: TGTGCCAGCAGCCAACGTGGGGCAGGGGATATTCCTTTCTTT; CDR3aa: CASSQRGAGDIPFF
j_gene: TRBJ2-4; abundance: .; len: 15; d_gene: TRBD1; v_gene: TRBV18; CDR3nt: TGTGCCAGCTCAAGGGGGACAGGGGCCAGTAACATTCAGTACTTC; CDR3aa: CASSRGTGASNIQYF
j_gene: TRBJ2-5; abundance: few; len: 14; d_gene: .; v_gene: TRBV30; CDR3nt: TGTGCCTGGAGTGCGAGAGACCCGGGAGAGACCCAGTACTTC; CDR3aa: CAWSARDPGETQYF
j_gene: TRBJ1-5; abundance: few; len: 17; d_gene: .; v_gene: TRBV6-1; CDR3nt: TGTGCCAGCAGCCAGAAGGTAGGGGGTCTGAGCAATCAGCCCCAGCATTTT; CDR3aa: CASSQKVGGLSNQPQHF
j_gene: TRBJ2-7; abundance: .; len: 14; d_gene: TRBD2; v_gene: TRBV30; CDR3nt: TGTGCCTGGAGTCGAGGGACTAGTACTGTCGAGCAGTACTTC; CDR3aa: CAWSRGTSTVEQYF
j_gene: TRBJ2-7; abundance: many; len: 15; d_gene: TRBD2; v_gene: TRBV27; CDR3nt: TGTGCCAGCAGTGTAAGCGGGAGGCTCTCCTACGAGCAGTACTTC; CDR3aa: CASSVSGRLSYEQYF
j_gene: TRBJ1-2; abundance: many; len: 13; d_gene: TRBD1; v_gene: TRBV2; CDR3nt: TGTGCCAGCGTTTCTCGACAGGGAAACGGCTACACCTTC; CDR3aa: CASVSRQGNGYTF
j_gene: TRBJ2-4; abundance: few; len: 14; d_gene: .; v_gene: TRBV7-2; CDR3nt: TGTGCCAGCAGTCCGCGCCGGGACACGAACATTCAGTACTTC; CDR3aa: CASSPRRDTNIQYF
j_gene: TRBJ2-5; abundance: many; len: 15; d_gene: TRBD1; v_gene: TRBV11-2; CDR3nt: TGTGCCAGCAGCTTCTCTGGGACAGGGGTGGAGACCCAGTACTTC; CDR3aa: CASSFSGTGVETQYF
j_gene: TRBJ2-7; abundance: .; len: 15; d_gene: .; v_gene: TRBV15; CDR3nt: TGTGCCACCAGCAGAGATCCCAGGGGGGGTTACGAGCAGTACTTC; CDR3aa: CATSRDPRGGYEQYF
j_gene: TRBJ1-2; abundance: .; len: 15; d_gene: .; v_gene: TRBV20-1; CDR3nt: TGCAGTGCTAGACCAGACAGACGAGAAGTGTATGGCTACACCTTC; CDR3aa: CSARPDRREVYGYTF
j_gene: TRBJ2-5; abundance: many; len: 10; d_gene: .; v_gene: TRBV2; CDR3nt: TGTGCCAGTGAGTGGGTGGCCCAGTACTTC; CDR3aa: CASEWVAQYF
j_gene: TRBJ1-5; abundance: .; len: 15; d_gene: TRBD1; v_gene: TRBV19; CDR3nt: TGTGCCAGTCGACAGGGGAGGGAAAGCAATCAGCCCCAGCATTTT; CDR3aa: CASRQGRESNQPQHF
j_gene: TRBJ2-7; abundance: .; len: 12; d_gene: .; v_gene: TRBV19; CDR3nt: TGTGCCACCGCCGGGTCCTCCTACGAGCAGTACTTC; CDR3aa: CATAGSSYEQYF
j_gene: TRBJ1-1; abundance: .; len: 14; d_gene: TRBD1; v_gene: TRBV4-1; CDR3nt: TGCGCCAGCAGCGCCAGGGGGCTTGGGACTGAAGCTTTCTTT; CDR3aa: CASSARGLGTEAFF
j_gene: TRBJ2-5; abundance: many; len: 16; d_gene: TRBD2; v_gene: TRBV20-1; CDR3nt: TGCAGTGCTAGAGATTGGTCGACTAGCGGGAGCGAGACCCAGTACTTC; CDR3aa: CSARDWSTSGSETQYF
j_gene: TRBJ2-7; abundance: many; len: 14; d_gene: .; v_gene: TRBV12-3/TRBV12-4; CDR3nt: TGTGCCAGCAATATAGGGACAAGTTTCCACGAGCAGTACTTC; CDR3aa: CASNIGTSFHEQYF
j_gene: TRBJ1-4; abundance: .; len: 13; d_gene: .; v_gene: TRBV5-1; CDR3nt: TGCGCCAGCAGCGAGTTCGGGGAGGAAAAACTGTTTTTT; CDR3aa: CASSEFGEEKLFF
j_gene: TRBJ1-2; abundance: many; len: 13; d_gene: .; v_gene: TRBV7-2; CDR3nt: TGTGCCAGCAGCTTAGGACAGTCCGATGGCTACACCTTC; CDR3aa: CASSLGQSDGYTF
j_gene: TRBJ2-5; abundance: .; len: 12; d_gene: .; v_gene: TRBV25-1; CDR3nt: TGTGCCAGCAGTGAATGGGGAGAGACCCAGTACTTC; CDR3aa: CASSEWGETQYF
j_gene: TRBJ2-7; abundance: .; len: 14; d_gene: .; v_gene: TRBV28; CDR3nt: TGTGCCAGCACTGCCCCCCCAGAATTCTACGAGCAGTACTTC; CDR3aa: CASTAPPEFYEQYF
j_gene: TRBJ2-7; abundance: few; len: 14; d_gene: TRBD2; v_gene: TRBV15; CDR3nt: TGTGCCACCAGCGGCCGGGGGGGCACCTACGAGCAGTACTTC; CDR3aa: CATSGRGGTYEQYF
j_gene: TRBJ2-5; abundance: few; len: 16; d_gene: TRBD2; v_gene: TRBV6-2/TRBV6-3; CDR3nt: TGTGCCAGCAGAGTAGCGGGATCGGTCGCCGGGGAGACCCAGTACTTC; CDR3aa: CASRVAGSVAGETQYF
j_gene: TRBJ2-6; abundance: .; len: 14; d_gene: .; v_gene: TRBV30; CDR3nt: TGTGCCGGGGCAACAGGGACCGGGGCCAACGTCCTGACTTTC; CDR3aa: CAGATGTGANVLTF
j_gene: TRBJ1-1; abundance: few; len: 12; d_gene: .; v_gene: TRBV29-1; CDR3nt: TGCAGCGTTGCCCCTATGAACACTGAAGCTTTCTTT; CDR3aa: CSVAPMNTEAFF
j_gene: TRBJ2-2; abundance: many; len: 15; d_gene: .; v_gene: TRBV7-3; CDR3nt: TGTGCCAGCAGCTTGGGGCAGGGGAGATCCGGGGAGCTGTTTTTT; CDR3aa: CASSLGQGRSGELFF
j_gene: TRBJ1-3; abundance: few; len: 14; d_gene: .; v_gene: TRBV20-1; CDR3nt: TGCAGTGCTAGAGGGACATCCTCTGGAAACACCATATATTTT; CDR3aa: CSARGTSSGNTIYF
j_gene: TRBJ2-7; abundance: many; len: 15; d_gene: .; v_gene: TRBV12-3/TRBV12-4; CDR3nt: TGTGCCAGCAGTTTAGGTGGCTGGAGTGGATACGAGCAGTACTTC; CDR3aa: CASSLGGWSGYEQYF
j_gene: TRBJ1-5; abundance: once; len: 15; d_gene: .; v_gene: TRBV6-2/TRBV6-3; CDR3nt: TGTGCCAGCAGTTACTCGACAGCCAGCAATCAGCCCCAGCATTTT; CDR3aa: CASSYSTASNQPQHF
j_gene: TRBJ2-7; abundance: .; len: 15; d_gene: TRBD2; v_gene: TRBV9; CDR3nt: TGTGCCAGCAGCGTAGGAAGCGGGAGTATCTACGAGCAGTACTTC; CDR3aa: CASSVGSGSIYEQYF